Listed here is a single TCR beta chain. Its antigen is currently not known. No base quality information exists; no much larger clone differs at one position. Another Seattle source contributed samples from volunteer blood donors who had recovered from COVID-19. The collaborating institutions used their own protocols to collect whole blood in K2EDTA tubes. For TCRbeta analysis, collaborator samples were shipped as frozen whole blood, as isolated PBMCs, or as DNA extracted from either sample type. The data were obtained in a study of blood T cell repertoires in COVID-19 (dated by TCRdb to the early 2020s). About the study as a whole: Samples from collaborators originated in the United States, Italy and Spain and spanned both the acute and convalescent phases of COVID-19. Subjects who had been exposed to COVID-19, were actively infected with it, or had recovered from it provided the deeply sampled blood TCRbeta repertoires that made up the dataset. The samples were drawn from the first 160 participants of the ongoing ImmuneRACE study and from 1,254 subjects provided by 6 global collaborators. The material from the prospective study consisted of cDNA or gDNA derived from T cells, B-cell-depleted T cells, or PBMCs. A de-identified subject ID, COVID-19 status, age in years and sex were almost always included in the sample metadata. The repertoires were released in a freely available public database meant as a resource for research on the immune response to SARS-CoV-2. Where HLA class I and class II types were available, the types were taken from metadata supplied by the sample provider, not from assay-based typing.

TCRbeta CDR3 regions were amplified from genomic DNA by means of the immunoSEQ Assay, a bias-controlled multiplex PCR. Concerning the study's data processing: The number of nucleated cells in each sample was estimated from the amplification of reference gene primers within the assay. Sequence reads were collapsed and filtered to measure the absolute abundance of every unique TCRbeta CDR3 rearrangement. For each sample, productive Simpson clonality was calculated as the square root of Simpson's diversity index across productive rearrangements. TCRdb provides this immuneACCESS table in a form limited to in-frame rearrangements. Some clones are lacking; in checked studies, under half of them reflect an unresolved V gene, and why the rest are absent is not known. That table is the source of V, J and clone size, and D and trimming were worked out from the DNA. The sample includes about 190,000 clones, with around 80% observed a single time. The ten largest clones add up to about 14% of the sample.

The germline V gene (reference sequence) provides CDR1 LNHDA and CDR2 SQIVND. Here V drops 4 bases and J drops 9 bases, and the junction holds 7 bases not matched to any gene. The cysteine opens and the phenylalanine closes a CDR3 of 14 amino acids. The kept DNA is CDR3 alone, 42 bases in frame from the first base. What the work shows at the level of the full study, not this receptor alone: Clinical and demographic metadata were provided uncurated, with the amount varying by source and participant.

The V and J genes are TRBV19 and TRBJ2-1, with 9 junctional bases fitting TRBD2. Material: peripheral blood. The sequence derives from a middle-aged man who had recovered from COVID-19. The CDR3 is CASSTASGITEQFF. The DNA is TGTGCCAGTAGTACGGCTAGCGGGATTACTGAGCAGTTCTTC.